This T cell receptor (beta chain) came from a study of T cells in Graves' hyperthyroidism and ophthalmopathy. Across the study: Once the initial diagnosis was made, peripheral blood was obtained before any treatment.

Amplified regions were TCR beta CDR3 sequences from RNA transcripts. Initially, a first-round RT-PCR of the TCR CDR3 employed the HTBI primer set. Each CDR3 protein is one row after TCRdb ran MiXCR on the multiplex PCR reads. The data contain some 570,000 distinct CDR3 sequences, more than 13% of them seen just once; the ten biggest clones take up roughly 7%. Patients with ophthalmopathy all had a Clinical Activity Score of at least 3, a NOSPECS grade of at least 4 and duration under 3 months. Criteria for exclusion of patients were uncontrolled infection, other autoimmune disease, pregnancy or lactation. The diagnoses drew upon clinical symptoms, serum thyroxine and TRAb, thyroid ultrasound and orbital computed tomography. This clonotype was counted many times. Per the germline V gene, CDR1 is MNHEY and CDR2 is SVGEGT. The CDR3 runs 13 residues. Germline trimming cut 6 bases from V and 3 bases from J; bases unmatched to any gene: 1.

The receptor was derived from a woman between 18 and 29 years old with Graves' ophthalmopathy. The source material was blood. V gene TRBV6-2 or TRBV6-3 combines with J gene TRBJ2-7; TRBD2 matches 11 bases. Here the CDR3 reads CASRLAGDYEQYF. The CDR3 DNA sequence: TGTGCCAGCAGACTAGCGGGGGACTACGAGCAGTACTTC.